The 29 T cell receptor beta chains presented below share a single source sample, sequenced in a study of tumor-infiltrating lymphocytes in localized non-small cell lung cancer. Sequencing was performed with immunoSEQ multiplex PCR; in TCRdb, only in-frame clones are kept and a portion is missing. The sample contains roughly 10,000 clones, roughly 71% of which appear only once. Material for sequencing was lung tumor tissue. Receptors originate from a human donor with non-small cell lung cancer.

Relative to its sample, this clone is medium-sized. The chain has TRBV5-1 and TRBJ1-1; D may be TRBD1 (5 bases). The CDR3 consists of 14 residues. Germline CDR1 is SGHRS and CDR2 is YFSETQ. Between the trimmed V and J ends, which lost 4 bases and 1 base, there was a span of 11 bases. The CDR3 DNA follows: TGCGCCAGCAGCCACAGGACTCCGAACACTGAAGCTTTCTTT. It encodes CASSHRTPNTEAFF.

This clone was seen a handful of times. The chain carries TRBV2 and TRBJ1-5; 8 bases agree with TRBD1. The CDR3 is 15 residues long. Looked up from germline, CDR1 is SNHLY and CDR2 is FYNNEI. Trimming removed 7 bases from V and 5 bases from J; junction bases left unmatched: 10. In DNA, the CDR3 is TGTGCCAGCAATCGTGGACAGGGCCGAGATCAGCCCCAGCATTTT. This gives the protein CASNRGQGRDQPQHF.

The chain links TRBV18 to TRBJ1-5, with D perhaps matching TRBD1 (5 bases). The V gene lost 2 bases and the J gene lost 4 bases, with 9 bases spanning the gap. The CDR3 contains 14 residues. Germline CDR1 KGHSH, CDR2 LQKENI. The CDR3 DNA reads TGTGCCAGCTCACCAAGTAGGGGAAATCAGCCCCAGCATTTT. This sequence encodes CASSPSRGNQPQHF. Together with reference TRBV18 and TRBJ1-5, the CDR3 gives the full variable domain: NAGVMQNPRHLVRRRGQEARLRCSPMKGHSHVYWYRQLPEEGLKFMVYLQKENIIDESGMPKERFSAEFPKEGPSILRIQQVVRGDSAAYFCASSPSRGNQPQHFGDGTRLSIL.

The chain employs TRBV27 and TRBJ1-1, with a tentative D call TRBD1 (5 bases). The CDR3 is 13 residues long. Germline V CDR1 and CDR2: MNHEY, SMNVEV (reference sequence). V lost 5 bases and J 8 bases, leaving 15 bases between the germline ends. The CDR3 protein is CASSPRRDGEAFF. The CDR3 region has the DNA TGTGCCAGCAGTCCCCGTCGGGACGGCGAAGCTTTCTTT.

This clone showed up just a few times. This chain connects TRBV6-5 to TRBJ2-5, with 7 bases matching TRBD1. V shed 2 bases and J 13 bases; nucleotides not matched to a gene: 16. Germline V gene data show CDR1 as MNHEY and CDR2 as SVGAGI. CDR3 length: 15 residues. The DNA for the CDR3 is TGTGCCAGCAGTTACCTTTTTCAAATCCCTCAGGGGGTGTACTTC. This gives the protein CASSYLFQIPQGVYF.

A few counts support this clone. For the CDR3, the DNA is TGCAGTGCTGGGACTTTCGGTGAGCAGTTCTTC. Its protein is CSAGTFGEQFF. The chain links TRBV20-1 to TRBJ2-1; a weak D match, TRBD2 (6 bases). The CDR3 is made up of 11 amino acids. Germline CDR1 and CDR2: DFQATT and SNEGSKA (reference sequence). Trimming took off 5 bases at V and 9 bases at J, with 11 bases between the two ends.

This clone came up a few times. This chain links TRBV10-2 with TRBJ1-6; D unresolved. The CDR3 extends over 13 amino acids. Per germline, CDR1 WSHSY and CDR2 SAAADI. V was trimmed by 7 bases and J by 7 bases, leaving 11 bases between them. CDR3 nucleotide sequence: TGCGCCAGCAAGCAGGCTACGAATTCACCCCTCCACTTT. Translating gives CASKQATNSPLHF.

V and J are TRBV5-1 and TRBJ1-2, with D possibly TRBD1 on 6 matching bases. Between the trimmed V and J ends, which lost 6 bases and 8 bases, there was a span of 20 bases. The CDR3 extends over 14 amino acids. Germline V lookup: CDR1 SGHRS, CDR2 YFSETQ. The CDR3 sequence: CASKPTGTRTGYTF. The CDR3 coding sequence is TGCGCCAGCAAGCCCACAGGGACGAGGACCGGCTACACCTTC. The variable domain in full, completed from reference TRBV5-1 and TRBJ1-2, reads KAGVTQTPRYLIKTRGQQVTLSCSPISGHRSVSWYQQTPGQGLQFLFEYFSETQRNKGNFPGRFSGRQFSNSRSEMNVSTLELGDSALYLCASKPTGTRTGYTFGSGTRLTVV.

CDR3 in amino acids: CGAGSYNEQFF. The CDR3 DNA is TGTGGTGCCGGCTCCTACAATGAGCAGTTCTTC. This chain uses TRBV10-3 with TRBJ2-1; D unclear. Germline CDR1 reads ENHRY; CDR2 reads SYGVKD. This CDR3 is built from 11 residues.

This clone was seen just once. V and J are TRBV6-5 and TRBJ1-1; D is uncertain. This CDR3 has 12 residues. CDR1 and CDR2 from the germline V gene are MNHEY and SVGAGI. V lost 5 bases to trimming and J lost 5 bases, with 9 bases between them. CDR3 sequence: CASSLYGTEAFF. In DNA, the CDR3 is TGTGCCAGCAGTCTTTACGGGACTGAAGCTTTCTTT.

The chain has TRBV7-9 and TRBJ2-2, with D perhaps matching TRBD1 (5 bases). The CDR3 consists of 16 residues. In germline, CDR1 is SEHNR, CDR2 FQNEAQ (reference sequence). Between the trimmed V and J ends, which lost 4 bases and 3 bases, there was a span of 15 bases. The CDR3 DNA sequence: TGTGCCAGCAGCTCCGGAAGGGGCGCCGACACCGGGGAGCTGTTTTTT. Protein: CASSSGRGADTGELFF. The whole variable domain, filled in from reference TRBV7-9 and TRBJ2-2, reads DTGVSQNPRHKITKRGQNVTFRCDPISEHNRLYWYRQTLGQGPEFLTYFQNEAQLEKSRLLSDRFSAERPKGSFSTLEIQRTEQGDSAMYLCASSSGRGADTGELFFGEGSRLTVL.

This rearrangement joins TRBV7-2 to TRBJ1-1, with D perhaps TRBD1 (5 bases). This CDR3 has 15 residues. The V and J ends lost 1 base and 1 base respectively, with 10 bases between them. Germline CDR1 reads SGHTA; CDR2 reads FQGNSA. CDR3 coding DNA: TGTGCCAGCAGCTTAGTTCGACAGAGGAACACTGAAGCTTTCTTT. Amino acid sequence: CASSLVRQRNTEAFF.

The chain employs TRBV7-9 and TRBJ1-1, with 8 nucleotides matching TRBD1. The germline CDR1 and CDR2 sequences are SEHNR and FQNEAQ (reference sequence). After removal of 6 bases from V and 0 bases from J, the junction contained 3 bases not matched to a gene. The CDR3 is 14 residues long. The CDR3 spells CASSTGGMNTEAFF. The CDR3 nucleotides are TGTGCCAGCAGTACAGGGGGTATGAACACTGAAGCTTTCTTT.

This rearrangement joins TRBV6-1 to TRBJ1-1; the D gene is possibly TRBD1 (6 bases). CDR1 MNHNS and CDR2 SASEGT come from the germline V gene. The CDR3 runs 14 residues. The ends were cut back, 5 bases at V and 2 bases at J, with 12 bases in the middle. The CDR3 DNA follows: TGTGCCAGCAGTTTTTGGACAGAAAACACTGAAGCTTTCTTT. Its protein product is CASSFWTENTEAFF.

The CDR3 nucleotides are TGTGCCAGCAGGGTTGGGCGGGACTACGAGCAGTACTTC. This encodes CASRVGRDYEQYF. The V call is TRBV6-4, the J call TRBJ2-7, with D possibly TRBD2 on 6 matching bases. V shed 6 bases and J shed 3 bases, with 12 bases lying between them. Germline values: CDR1 MRHNA, CDR2 SNTAGT. This CDR3 comprises 13 residues.

The chain carries TRBV29-1 and TRBJ1-2, with 7 bases aligning to TRBD1. There are 14 residues in the CDR3. V trimming: 4 bases; J trimming: 4 bases; junction bases outside the gene matches: 9. The germline gives CDR1 SQVTM, CDR2 ANQGSEA. The CDR3 bases are TGCAGCGTTGGCCCTCGGGGACAGAGCTATGGCTACACCTTC. Translating it yields CSVGPRGQSYGYTF.

Details on this clone: The junction differs from germline at one of its ends, possibly a read error. The chain links TRBV10-3 to TRBJ1-5, with TRBD1 as a possible D gene (6 bases). The CDR3 covers 14 residues. The germline V gene encodes CDR1 ENHRY and CDR2 SYGVKD. CDR3 amino acids: CAISEFRGEQPQHF. The CDR3 DNA follows: TGTGCCATAAGTGAGTTCAGGGGAGAACAGCCCCAGCATTTT.

The chain combines TRBV7-6 with TRBJ2-3; the match to TRBD2 covers 7 bases. The CDR3 loop spans 15 amino acids. V lost 2 bases and J lost 2; bases outside the gene matches: 4. Germline CDR1 SGHVS, CDR2 FNYEAQ. CDR3 bases: TGTGCCAGCAGCTTAACGGGGGGTTACACAGATACGCAGTATTTT. Protein sequence: CASSLTGGYTDTQYF.

This clone was observed once. This rearrangement joins TRBV29-1 to TRBJ1-1; D is uncertain. This CDR3 is built from 13 residues. The germline CDR1 and CDR2 sequences are SQVTM and ANQGSEA. The V end lost 8 bases, the J end lost 1 base, and 14 bases lay between the germline ends. This CDR3 reads CSSTSVTNTEAFF. DNA of the CDR3: TGCAGCTCTACTTCGGTGACGAACACTGAAGCTTTCTTT.

This chain links TRBV10-3 with TRBJ2-6; unclear D gene. The CDR3 is 18 amino acids. V was clipped by 1 base and J by 0 bases, with 13 bases between them. Germline V gives CDR1 ENHRY, CDR2 SYGVKD. The CDR3, as DNA: TGTGCCATCAGTGAGTGGGCTAGTCGGTTCTCTGGGGCCAACGTCCTGACTTTC. This gives the protein CAISEWASRFSGANVLTF.

The chain recombines TRBV18 with TRBJ1-1, with D possibly TRBD1 on 5 matching bases. Deletions cut 6 bases from V and 3 bases from J, with 14 bases between. The V gene's germline CDR1 is KGHSH and CDR2 LQKENI. The CDR3 totals 14 residues. The CDR3 here is CASSPKLRDTEAFF. Written as DNA, the CDR3 is TGTGCCAGCTCTCCGAAACTCAGGGACACTGAAGCTTTCTTT.

V and J are TRBV30 and TRBJ1-4, with TRBD1 identical over 7 bases. Looked up from germline, CDR1 is GTSNPN and CDR2 is SVGIG (reference sequence). The CDR3 consists of 13 residues. V was pared by 4 bases and J by 5 bases, with 4 bases of the junction left unmatched. CDR3 in DNA: TGTGCCTGGACGGTGACAGGGAATGAAAAACTGTTTTTT. It codes for CAWTVTGNEKLFF.

The rearrangement links TRBV2 to TRBJ2-7; no clear D gene. The germline CDR1 and CDR2 sequences are SNHLY and FYNNEI. V was clipped by 5 bases and J by 2 bases, with 13 bases between them. The length of the CDR3 is 14 residues. CDR3 coding DNA: TGTGCCAGCAGTAATTCAGTTCTAGCCTACGAGCAGTACTTC. This codes for CASSNSVLAYEQYF.

This chain links TRBV5-4 with TRBJ1-1; no firm D call. Germline CDR1 SGHNT, CDR2 YYREEE (reference sequence). The CDR3 consists of 14 residues. V was clipped by 2 bases and J by 7 bases, with 15 bases between them. CDR3 in amino acids: CASSFETSLGEAFF. As DNA, the CDR3 is TGTGCCAGCAGCTTTGAGACATCGTTAGGTGAAGCTTTCTTT.

The chain carries TRBV29-1 and TRBJ2-6; no clear D. The CDR3 is 16 residues long. V dropped 4 bases and J dropped 1 base, with 14 bases sitting between them. From germline, CDR1 is SQVTM and CDR2 ANQGSEA. The CDR3 here is CSVVTWVASGANVLTF. The CDR3 DNA is TGCAGCGTTGTTACATGGGTGGCATCTGGGGCCAACGTCCTGACTTTC.

The chain links TRBV7-9 to TRBJ2-3; a possible D gene is TRBD2 (6 bases). Trimming stripped 5 bases from V and 1 base from J, with 13 bases between. The CDR3 sequence is 15 residues long. Germline values: CDR1 SEHNR, CDR2 FQNEAQ (reference sequence). Written as DNA, the CDR3 is TGTGCCAGCAGCCCCGGGACTTTTCGCACAGATACGCAGTATTTT. Amino acid sequence: CASSPGTFRTDTQYF.

The V gene is TRBV2, the J gene TRBJ1-2; the match to TRBD1 covers 7 bases. The V segment lost 7 bases and the J segment 4 bases; nucleotides outside the gene matches: 6. CDR3 size: 13 residues. Germline lookup yields CDR1 SNHLY and CDR2 FYNNEI. CDR3 loop: CASNPQGTYGYTF. Here the CDR3 DNA reads TGTGCCAGCAATCCACAGGGGACCTATGGCTACACCTTC.

The gene calls are TRBV9 and TRBJ2-1, with D perhaps TRBD2 (6 bases). The CDR3 is made up of 13 amino acids. Deletions cut 4 bases from V and 3 bases from J, with 8 bases between. Germline V CDR1 and CDR2: SGDLS, YYNGEE. This CDR3 reads CASSPGVYNEQFF. CDR3 DNA sequence: TGTGCCAGCAGCCCGGGGGTCTACAATGAGCAGTTCTTC.

The chain links TRBV20-1 to TRBJ1-4, with D unresolved. V was trimmed by 7 bases and J by 8 bases, leaving 11 bases between them. The CDR3 loop spans 11 amino acids. The germline CDR1 and CDR2 sequences are DFQATT and SNEGSKA (reference sequence). This CDR3 reads CSGYSSEKLFF. As DNA, the CDR3 is TGCAGTGGCTACTCTTCCGAAAAACTGTTTTTT.